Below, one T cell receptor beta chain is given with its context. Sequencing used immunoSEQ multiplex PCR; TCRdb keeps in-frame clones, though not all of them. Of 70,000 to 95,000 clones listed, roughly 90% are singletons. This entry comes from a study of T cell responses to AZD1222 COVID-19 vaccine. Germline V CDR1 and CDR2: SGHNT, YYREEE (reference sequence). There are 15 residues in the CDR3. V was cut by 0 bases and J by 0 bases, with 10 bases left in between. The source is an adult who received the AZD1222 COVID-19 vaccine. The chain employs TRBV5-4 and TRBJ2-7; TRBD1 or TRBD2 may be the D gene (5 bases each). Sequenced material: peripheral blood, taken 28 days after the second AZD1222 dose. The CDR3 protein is CASSLAGPISYEQYF. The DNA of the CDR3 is TGTGCCAGCAGCTTGGCGGGGCCTATCTCCTACGAGCAGTACTTC.